These 32 T cell receptor beta chains share one sample of origin, sequenced in a study of persistence of HIV-infected CD4 T cells. Nonspecific anti-CD3/anti-CD28 bead stimulation represents the broad CD4+ T cell repertoire. Sorting of responding CD4+ T cells relied on upregulated CD40 ligand together with CD69. The antigens of these receptors remain unknown. The libraries were made with immunoSEQ version 4 in survey mode. The repertoire was sequenced with immunoSEQ multiplex PCR; TCRdb's copy has only in-frame clones and lacks some. The table has about 40,000 clones, roughly 87% seen once. The sample in question was CD4+ T cells sorted from PBMCs after approximately 19-hour stimulation, obtained from a patient who received antiretroviral therapy. The receptors were sampled from an adult man with HIV who was CMV-seropositive.

The gene calls are TRBV3-1 (or the pseudogene TRBV3-2) and TRBJ1-5; D unclear. Germline V gene data show CDR1 as LGHDT and CDR2 as YNNKEL (reference sequence). V lost 1 base and J 13 bases, leaving 14 bases between the germline ends. CDR3 length: 13 residues. The CDR3 nucleotides read TGTGCCAGCAGCCAAGTTGCTGGATTGGGTCAGCATTTT. Protein: CASSQVAGLGQHF.

The chain combines TRBV30 with TRBJ1-2; D is possibly TRBD1 (6 bases). This CDR3 is 13 amino acids long. The V gene lost 4 bases and the J gene lost 3 bases, with 12 bases spanning the gap. Per germline, CDR1 GTSNPN and CDR2 SVGIG (reference sequence). The CDR3 coding sequence is TGTGCCTGGATCGGGACAACTGACTATGGCTACACCTTC. Its protein product is CAWIGTTDYGYTF.

V is TRBV18 and J is TRBJ2-7; TRBD2 is a possible D gene (7 bases). CDR3 length: 15 amino acids. Germline V CDR1 and CDR2: KGHSH, LQKENI. Trimming removed 2 bases from V and 7 bases from J, with 18 bases in between. In nucleotides, the CDR3 is TGTGCCAGCTCACCAGGGGGGGGCCCCGTGGGGGAGCAGTACTTC. Translation: CASSPGGGPVGEQYF.

This rearrangement joins TRBV11-3 to TRBJ2-3; possibly TRBD1 for D (5 bases). The germline CDR1 and CDR2 sequences are SGHNT and YENEEA. Trimming removed 6 bases at V and 5 bases at J, with 15 bases between. There are 14 residues in the CDR3. The CDR3 loop is CASSSGLTEDTQYF. The CDR3 region has the DNA TGTGCCAGCAGTTCAGGGTTGACTGAAGATACGCAGTATTTT.

This clone was counted once. The chain uses TRBV10-3 and TRBJ1-1; TRBD1 might be the D (6 bases). The germline V gene encodes CDR1 ENHRY and CDR2 SYGVKD. Between the trimmed V and J ends, which lost 10 bases and 10 bases, there was a span of 19 bases. The CDR3 sequence is 12 residues long. The CDR3 reads CATPRGVDVAFF. CDR3 DNA: TGTGCCACCCCGAGGGGGGTAGACGTAGCTTTCTTT.

In its sample, this clone was seen once. This chain links TRBV5-1 with TRBJ1-5; D might be TRBD1 (5 bases). Trimming shortened V by 2 bases and J by 2 bases, and 11 bases separated the two germline ends. The germline V gene has CDR1 SGHRS and CDR2 YFSETQ. The CDR3 has 15 amino acids. CDR3 residues: CASSLMGGGNQPQHF. CDR3 nucleotides: TGCGCCAGCAGCTTAATGGGAGGGGGCAATCAGCCCCAGCATTTT.

The chain couples TRBV2 to TRBJ1-5; D might be TRBD1 (5 bases). Trimming took off 6 bases at V and 0 bases at J, with 9 bases between the two ends. The germline V gene encodes CDR1 SNHLY and CDR2 FYNNEI. The CDR3 is made up of 14 amino acids. In DNA, the CDR3 is TGTGCCAGCAGGGGGACGGCTAGCAATCAGCCCCAGCATTTT. Translated: CASRGTASNQPQHF.

The chain links TRBV6-1 to TRBJ2-7; possibly TRBD2 for D (6 bases). The germline V and J ends were trimmed by 3 bases and 11 bases, with 8 bases remaining between them. The germline V gene has CDR1 MNHNS and CDR2 SASEGT. CDR3 length: 10 amino acids. The CDR3 is CASSETRKYF. CDR3 coding DNA: TGTGCCAGCAGTGAGACTAGAAAGTACTTC.

The chain joins TRBV30 to TRBJ1-2; 9 nucleotides agree with TRBD1. The germline CDR1 and CDR2 sequences are GTSNPN and SVGIG (reference sequence). The CDR3 length is 13 residues. The trim removed 4 bases at V and 8 bases at J, leaving 8 bases unmatched. CDR3 loop: CAWTGQGNKGYTF. The CDR3 DNA reads TGTGCCTGGACCGGACAGGGGAACAAGGGCTACACCTTC.

The rearrangement joins TRBV29-1 to TRBJ2-7; perhaps TRBD1 as D (5 bases). Germline-derived CDR1 and CDR2 are SQVTM and ANQGSEA. V lost 3 bases to trimming and J lost 5 bases, with 11 bases between them. There are 12 residues in the CDR3. CDR3 in DNA: TGCAGCGTTGACGGCAGGGCCAACGAGCAGTACTTC. Translating it yields CSVDGRANEQYF.

The rearrangement links TRBV12-3 or TRBV12-4 to TRBJ2-7; no clear D. V lost 2 bases and J 10 bases, leaving 9 bases between the germline ends. The length of the CDR3 is 11 residues. The CDR3 loop reads CASSLRHIQYF. In DNA form, the CDR3 reads TGTGCCAGCAGTTTACGGCATATCCAGTACTTC.

This clone occurred a few times. The V call is TRBV28, the J call TRBJ1-1; 9 bases are a match to TRBD1. Trimming took 5 bases from V and 4 from J; bases not matched to a gene: 8. Germline-derived CDR1 and CDR2 are MDHEN and SYDVKM. This CDR3 region has 15 residues. The CDR3 region has the DNA TGTGCCAGCAGTCCACCACAGGGGGCGTCCACTGAAGCTTTCTTT. Its translation is CASSPPQGASTEAFF.

CDR3 coding DNA: TGTGCCTGGAGTCAGGGACAGGGGAGGAACTATGGCTACACCTTC. It yields the protein CAWSQGQGRNYGYTF. This rearrangement joins TRBV30 to TRBJ1-2; 10 nucleotides align to TRBD1. The length of the CDR3 is 15 residues. J was trimmed by 2 bases and V by 2 bases; bases with no gene match: 5. Germline-derived CDR1 and CDR2 are GTSNPN and SVGIG (reference sequence).

This chain connects TRBV14 to TRBJ1-2; the D is unclear. Looked up from germline, CDR1 is SGHDN and CDR2 is FVKESK. The ends were cut back, 3 bases at V and 7 bases at J, with 12 bases in the middle. The CDR3 runs to 13 residues. CDR3 nucleotide sequence: TGTGCCAGCAGCCACTCAACCCGGTCTGGCTACACCTTC. Protein sequence: CASSHSTRSGYTF. Looking up the rest from reference TRBV14 and TRBJ1-2 gives the full variable domain: EAGVTQFPSHSVIEKGQTVTLRCDPISGHDNLYWYRRVMGKEIKFLLHFVKESKQDESGMPNNRFLAERTGGTYSTLKVQPAELEDSGVYFCASSHSTRSGYTFGSGTRLTVV.

The chain carries TRBV5-5 and TRBJ2-7; 11 bases are a match to TRBD2. The germline CDR1 and CDR2 sequences are SGHKS and YYEKEE (reference sequence). After removal of 4 bases from V and 1 base from J, the junction contained 7 bases not matched to a gene. This CDR3 is 16 amino acids long. DNA of the CDR3: TGTGCCAGCAGCCGTGCTCTAGCGGGAGGATCCTACGAGCAGTACTTC. Amino acid sequence: CASSRALAGGSYEQYF.

This clone was detected only a few times. This chain connects TRBV3-1 (or the pseudogene TRBV3-2) to TRBJ2-2, with D tentatively TRBD2 (6 bases). Germline V gene sequence: CDR1 LGHDT, CDR2 YNNKEL (reference sequence). The germline V and J ends were trimmed by 0 bases and 6 bases, with 17 bases remaining between them. The CDR3 spans 17 residues. The CDR3 protein is CASSQDRGREWAGELFF. As DNA, the CDR3 is TGTGCCAGCAGCCAAGATCGCGGCCGGGAGTGGGCCGGGGAGCTGTTTTTT.

The chain uses TRBV19 and TRBJ1-1; 8 positions agree with TRBD1. The CDR3 is made up of 14 amino acids. The junction had 7 bases not matched to a gene; V was cut back by 6 bases and J by 4 bases. The germline gives CDR1 LNHDA, CDR2 SQIVND (reference sequence). The CDR3 coding sequence is TGTGCCAGTAGGAACAGGGGGACGGTCACTGAAGCTTTCTTT. Its translation: CASRNRGTVTEAFF.

This chain connects TRBV7-3 to TRBJ2-1; D not resolved. Germline V gene lookup returns CDR1 SGHTA and CDR2 FQGTGA. Trimming pared 4 bases from V and 0 bases from J, leaving 10 bases between. CDR3 size: 15 residues. The CDR3 protein is CASSYSSSSYNEQFF. The CDR3 nucleotides read TGTGCCAGCAGCTACTCCTCCAGCTCCTACAATGAGCAGTTCTTC. The full variable domain, completed using reference TRBV7-3 and TRBJ2-1, is GAGVSQTPSNKVTEKGKYVELRCDPISGHTALYWYRQSLGQGPEFLIYFQGTGAADDSGLPNDRFFAVRPEGSVSTLKIQRTERGDSAVYLCASSYSSSSYNEQFFGPGTRLTVL.

CDR3 sequence: CASSRGLGNTIYF. The CDR3 DNA sequence: TGTGCCAGTAGTAGAGGACTTGGAAACACCATATATTTT. The rearrangement joins TRBV19 to TRBJ1-3; D is uncertain. V gave up 4 bases and J gave up 3 bases, with 7 bases separating them. The CDR3 sequence is 13 residues long. The V gene's germline CDR1 is LNHDA and CDR2 SQIVND (reference sequence).

This chain uses TRBV6-5 with TRBJ2-5; D is ambiguous. Germline V gives CDR1 MNHEY, CDR2 SVGAGI. The CDR3 loop spans 12 amino acids. With 7 bases removed from V and 1 base from J, the gap between germline ends came to 7 bases. CDR3 nucleotide sequence: TGTGCCAGCAAAACTTCCCAAGAGACCCAGTACTTC. Amino acid sequence: CASKTSQETQYF.

J is TRBJ2-3 and V is TRBV19; possibly TRBD1 or TRBD2 for D (5 bases each). Trimming stripped 8 bases from V and 5 bases from J, with 14 bases between. The CDR3 length is 13 residues. Germline CDR1 reads LNHDA; CDR2 reads SQIVND (reference sequence). CDR3 DNA sequence: TGTGCCAGTGGGCCAGGGAGCCAAGATACGCAGTATTTT. This encodes CASGPGSQDTQYF.

CDR3 DNA: TGCAGCGTCCCGCGAGATGGGGTTCTTTGGGGCTACACCTTC. It specifies CSVPRDGVLWGYTF. V and J are TRBV29-1 and TRBJ1-2; the D is unclear. The germline V and J ends were trimmed by 6 bases and 8 bases, with 22 bases remaining between them. CDR3 length: 14 residues. Germline CDR1 and CDR2: SQVTM and ANQGSEA. Based on the CDR3 plus reference TRBV29-1 and TRBJ1-2, the full variable domain is SAVISQKPSRDICQRGTSLTIQCQVDSQVTMMFWYRQQPGQSLTLIATANQGSEATYESGFVIDKFPISRPNLTFSTLTVSNMSPEDSSIYLCSVPRDGVLWGYTFGSGTRLTVV.

The CDR3 region is CASSPSGINYEQYF. The CDR3 nucleotides are TGTGCCAGTAGTCCTAGCGGGATAAACTACGAGCAGTACTTC. V and J are TRBV19 and TRBJ2-7, with 9 bases that match TRBD2. CDR1 and CDR2 from the germline V gene are LNHDA and SQIVND (reference sequence). Germline trimming cut 5 bases from V and 3 bases from J; bases unmatched to any gene: 5. This CDR3 has 14 residues.

This clone has more than one count but fewer than ten. The rearrangement joins TRBV5-1 to TRBJ1-5; D uncertain. The CDR3 totals 14 residues. Trimming removed 0 bases from V and 4 bases from J, with 8 bases in between. Germline V gene sequence: CDR1 SGHRS, CDR2 YFSETQ. This chain's CDR3 is CASSLDGVNQPQHF. In DNA form, the CDR3 reads TGCGCCAGCAGCTTGGACGGGGTGAATCAGCCCCAGCATTTT.

This clone has only one observation. This sequence joins TRBV5-1 and TRBJ2-7; 8 nucleotides match TRBD1. The CDR3 extends over 16 amino acids. Germline V gene data show CDR1 as SGHRS and CDR2 as YFSETQ. The V gene end was trimmed by 0 bases and the J gene end by 2 bases; junction bases not matched to a gene: 7. The CDR3 DNA reads TGCGCCAGCAGCTTGGGGACAGGGACAATCACCTACGAGCAGTACTTC. This gives the protein CASSLGTGTITYEQYF.

The chain has TRBV7-8 and TRBJ2-1; TRBD2 matches at 9 bases. Germline trimming cut 7 bases from V and 7 bases from J; bases unmatched to any gene: 8. Germline CDR1 and CDR2: SGHVS and FQNEAQ. The CDR3 contains 14 residues. The CDR3 protein is CASIRFAGGNEQFF. For the CDR3, the DNA is TGTGCCAGCATCCGATTTGCGGGGGGGAATGAGCAGTTCTTC.

This clone has more than one count but fewer than ten. The V and J genes are TRBV25-1 and TRBJ1-1; 7 bases fit TRBD1. This CDR3 is built from 15 residues. J gave up 1 base and V 6 bases, and 8 bases lay outside the gene matches. CDR1 MGHDK and CDR2 SYGVNS come from the germline V gene. CDR3 in amino acids: CASRPRTGWNTEAFF. CDR3 coding DNA: TGTGCCAGCAGGCCTCGGACAGGATGGAACACTGAAGCTTTCTTT. Full variable domain (outside the CDR3, taken from reference TRBV25-1 and TRBJ1-1): EADIYQTPRYLVIGTGKKITLECSQTMGHDKMYWYQQDPGMELHLIHYSYGVNSTEKGDLSSESTVSRIRTEHFPLTLESARPSHTSQYLCASRPRTGWNTEAFFGQGTRLTVV.

The chain uses TRBV10-3 and TRBJ1-2; the match to TRBD1 covers 11 bases. The CDR3 is made up of 15 amino acids. The germline V gene has CDR1 ENHRY and CDR2 SYGVKD. Trimming took 2 bases from V and 5 from J; bases not matched to a gene: 4. The chain's CDR3 is CAISEGTGGSYGYTF. The CDR3 nucleotides are TGTGCCATCAGTGAGGGGACAGGGGGGAGTTATGGCTACACCTTC.

V usage is TRBV6-5 and J usage is TRBJ2-7, with TRBD2 as a possible D gene (6 bases). With 7 bases removed from V and 2 bases from J, the gap between germline ends came to 18 bases. The CDR3 extends over 15 amino acids. The germline V gene has CDR1 MNHEY and CDR2 SVGAGI. The CDR3 DNA sequence: TGTGCCAGCACCATAGGAGGGGAAGGAGCCTACGAGCAGTACTTC. Amino acid sequence: CASTIGGEGAYEQYF.

V and J are TRBV18 and TRBJ1-1; no definite D call. Germline CDR1 is KGHSH and CDR2 is LQKENI. This CDR3 spans 15 amino acids. Trimming took off 2 bases at V and 4 bases at J, with 14 bases between the two ends. In nucleotides, the CDR3 is TGTGCCAGCTCACCAGGACGGGCCGCGGGCACTGAAGCTTTCTTT. Its translation is CASSPGRAAGTEAFF.

This chain connects TRBV5-1 to TRBJ2-3; 11 bases align to TRBD2. The V and J ends lost 6 bases and 1 base, in that order; junction bases with no gene match: 4. In germline, CDR1 is SGHRS, CDR2 YFSETQ. The CDR3 has 15 amino acids. The CDR3 DNA follows: TGCGCCAGCAAGACTAGCGGGGCTCGCACAGATACGCAGTATTTT. Translated, it gives CASKTSGARTDTQYF.

This chain links TRBV7-2 with TRBJ1-1, with D perhaps TRBD1 (6 bases). Germline CDR1 and CDR2: SGHTA and FQGNSA. V lost 5 bases, J lost 5 bases, and 18 bases lay in between. The CDR3 totals 15 residues. The CDR3 nucleotides are TGTGCCAGCAGCGCTAGGCCGGGGGCTGGAACTGAAGCTTTCTTT. Translated: CASSARPGAGTEAFF.